The clone carrying this T cell receptor (beta chain) was seen repeatedly, ten times or more. Its antigen is not identified. The data are from a study of regulatory T cells in long-lasting Graves disease. Time point indicated: newly diagnosed GD, antithyroid drugs for less than 3 months. PBMC RNA was the source of the TCR library. Whole-study findings and limits: There were preferences for TRBV28, TRBJ1-2 and TRBJ2-5 in persistent disease. Persistent Graves' patients showed reduced TCR diversity versus newly diagnosed patients. Limited sample numbers may have lowered accuracy.

Sequencing libraries for TCR beta were prepared with iRepertoire HTBI primers and Arm-PCR of CDR3 regions. One entry per CDR3 protein, called by TCRdb with MiXCR from the multiplex PCR reads. The sample has just over 600,000 distinct CDR3 sequences; roughly 16% are singletons. Per the germline V gene, CDR1 is MNHNS and CDR2 is SASEGT. The V gene lost 6 bases and the J gene lost 1 base, with 21 bases spanning the gap. The CDR3 consists of 17 residues. Separately, the same data were catalogued under a study of T cells in Graves' hyperthyroidism and ophthalmopathy.

This TCR was sampled from a woman in her thirties with Graves disease. The V gene is TRBV6-1, the J gene TRBJ1-1; D gene unclear. Sequenced here: peripheral blood mononuclear cells (PBMCs), sampled at new diagnosis, from a patient treated with antithyroid drugs. The CDR3 DNA reads as TGTGCCAGCAGCGACTATTTGGGGAGACCCCCGAACACTGAAGCTTTCTTT. Amino acids: CASSDYLGRPPNTEAFF.